The 5 T cell receptor beta chains in this list originate from one sample, sequenced in a study of T cells in Graves' hyperthyroidism and ophthalmopathy. Amplification of TCR beta CDR3 regions was performed using RNA transcripts as template. The HTBI primer set drove a first-round RT-PCR of the TCR CDR3. From the multiplex PCR reads, TCRdb called clonotypes with MiXCR, one entry per CDR3 protein. Of approximately 690,000 distinct CDR3 sequences in the sample, roughly 15% were seen once. Sequenced sample: blood. These receptor sequences come from a woman between 50 and 59 years old with Graves' ophthalmopathy.

The chain combines TRBV4-2 with TRBJ2-5, with 10 bases that match TRBD2. The CDR3 runs 16 residues. Unmatched junction bases numbered 6, after V lost 0 bases and J lost 5 bases. Germline V gene sequence: CDR1 LGHNA, CDR2 YNFKEQ. CDR3 protein: CASSQEAAGGGETQYF. The DNA for the CDR3 is TGTGCCAGCAGCCAAGAAGCAGCGGGAGGGGGGGAGACCCAGTACTTC.

The table lists this clonotype with a few counts. This sequence joins TRBV3-1 and TRBJ2-7, with 8 positions matching TRBD2. V trimming: 1 base; J trimming: 7 bases; junction bases outside the gene matches: 9. This CDR3 has 15 residues. Germline values: CDR1 LGHDT, CDR2 YNNKEL (reference sequence). The CDR3 region is CASSQVAGGVGEQYF. CDR3 DNA sequence: TGTGCCAGCAGCCAAGTTGCGGGGGGCGTAGGGGAGCAGTACTTC.

This clonotype was found many times. This chain connects TRBV5-1 to TRBJ2-3; D gene ambiguous. From germline, CDR1 is SGHRS and CDR2 YFSETQ. Trimming took off 1 base at V and 2 bases at J, with 2 bases between the two ends. The CDR3 sequence is 12 residues long. The CDR3 coding sequence is TGCGCCAGCAGCTTGAACACAGATACGCAGTATTTT. It is translated as CASSLNTDTQYF.

This clonotype occurred many times. V is TRBV7-9 and J is TRBJ1-2, with D tentatively TRBD1 (5 bases). Germline values: CDR1 SEHNR, CDR2 FQNEAQ (reference sequence). This CDR3 is built from 14 residues. Trimming cost V 5 bases and J 0 bases, with 10 bases left between them. The CDR3 DNA is TGTGCCAGCAGCCCGACGGACACTAACTATGGCTACACCTTC. It encodes CASSPTDTNYGYTF.

A few counts support this clonotype. This chain links TRBV2 with TRBJ2-7, with 8 bases identical to TRBD2. V was pared by 6 bases and J by 1 base, with 5 bases of the junction left unmatched. This CDR3 contains 14 residues. CDR1 SNHLY and CDR2 FYNNEI come from the germline V gene. The CDR3 reads CASRALAESYEQYF. CDR3 in DNA: TGTGCCAGCAGGGCACTAGCGGAATCCTACGAGCAGTACTTC.